These 9 T cell receptor beta chains were sequenced from one sample in a study of CD8+ T cells in alopecia areata. Treatment here: oral pan-JAK inhibitor, 5-10 mg twice daily. RNA was isolated and reverse transcribed to cDNA, the sequencing template. Repertoires were generated with immunoSEQ multiplex PCR, while TCRdb's copy carries only in-frame clones and drops some. The sample yields nearly 95,000 clones, just over 70% seen once. The sequenced sample was CD8+ T cells sorted from blood, obtained at week 44, from a patient treated with tofacitinib. Receptors were obtained from a human donor with alopecia areata.

This clone has a handful of counts. Other DNA sequences in this sample translate to the same CDR3. The rearrangement links TRBV7-8 to TRBJ2-3; D unresolved. V dropped 6 bases and J dropped 2 bases, with 9 bases sitting between them. The CDR3 runs to 13 residues. Germline V gene lookup returns CDR1 SGHVS and CDR2 FQNEAQ. CDR3 protein: CASSSDVTDTQYF. As DNA, the CDR3 is TGTGCCAGCAGTTCGGACGTCACAGATACGCAGTATTTT.

The chain is built from TRBV30 and TRBJ1-1, with 11 bases lining up with TRBD1. J gave up 4 bases and V 1 base, and 2 bases lay outside the gene matches. The CDR3 runs to 14 residues. Germline CDR1 GTSNPN, CDR2 SVGIG (reference sequence). The CDR3 nucleotides are TGTGCCTGGAGTGCCGGGACAGGGGGCACTGAAGCTTTCTTT. Translating gives CAWSAGTGGTEAFF.

The chain has TRBV10-3 and TRBJ2-3; D may correspond to TRBD1 or TRBD2 (5 bases each). Trimming cost V 2 bases and J 10 bases, with 10 bases left between them. The CDR3 totals 12 residues. Germline V gives CDR1 ENHRY, CDR2 SYGVKD. The CDR3 nucleotides read TGTGCCATCAGTGAGGGGGGAAAGGCGCAGTATTTT. It translates to CAISEGGKAQYF.

Comment on this clone: At the DNA level, this CDR3 is encoded by other sequences in the same sample as well. The V and J genes are TRBV5-1 and TRBJ2-7; 7 nucleotides match TRBD1. The CDR3 length is 12 residues. Trimming at V came to 4 bases and at J to 4 bases, leaving 2 bases not matched to a gene. Germline values: CDR1 SGHRS, CDR2 YFSETQ. The chain's CDR3 is CASSPGGYEQYF. The CDR3, as DNA: TGCGCCAGCAGCCCAGGGGGTTACGAGCAGTACTTC.

This clone was seen only once. The V and J genes are TRBV5-1 and TRBJ1-2; D ambiguous. The V gene lost 3 bases and the J gene lost 4 bases, with 7 bases spanning the gap. CDR3 size: 12 residues. Germline CDR1 SGHRS, CDR2 YFSETQ. In DNA, the CDR3 is TGCGCCAGCAGCTCAACCCTCTATGGCTACACCTTC. Protein: CASSSTLYGYTF. The full variable domain, in which reference TRBV5-1 and TRBJ1-2 provide the parts outside the CDR3, is KAGVTQTPRYLIKTRGQQVTLSCSPISGHRSVSWYQQTPGQGLQFLFEYFSETQRNKGNFPGRFSGRQFSNSRSEMNVSTLELGDSALYLCASSSTLYGYTFGSGTRLTVV.

The chain recombines TRBV9 with TRBJ2-7; weak D call: TRBD1 (6 bases). Germline CDR1 reads SGDLS; CDR2 reads YYNGEE. CDR3 length equals 14 residues. With 0 bases removed from V and 1 base from J, the gap between germline ends came to 8 bases. The chain's CDR3 is CASSVATGSYEQYF. The CDR3 bases are TGTGCCAGCAGCGTAGCTACAGGGTCCTACGAGCAGTACTTC.

This clone was recorded only once. This chain joins TRBV13 and TRBJ1-1; possibly TRBD1 for D (5 bases). V lost 5 bases and J lost 3, with 13 bases in between. The germline V gene has CDR1 PRHDT and CDR2 FYEKMQ (reference sequence). This CDR3 comprises 14 residues. DNA of the CDR3: TGTGCCAGCAGCCCAGGCGGCAGGGACACTGAAGCTTTCTTT. Translating it yields CASSPGGRDTEAFF.

The rearrangement joins TRBV4-3 to TRBJ2-5; TRBD2 might be the D (7 bases). Germline-derived CDR1 and CDR2 are LGHNA and YSLEER. CDR3 length: 13 amino acids. V was pared by 0 bases and J by 7 bases, with 9 bases between. The CDR3 DNA sequence: TGCGCCAGCAGCCAAGATCGGGGGGCGACCCAGTACTTC. It translates to CASSQDRGATQYF.

This rearrangement joins TRBV5-4 to TRBJ1-2; possible D gene TRBD1, 5 bases. V was shortened by 2 bases and J by 4 bases, with 12 bases between the two germline ends. Germline V gene lookup returns CDR1 SGHNT and CDR2 YYREEE (reference sequence). The CDR3 covers 14 residues. This chain's CDR3 is CASSLPGTGYGYTF. The CDR3 nucleotides are TGTGCCAGCAGCTTACCGGGGACGGGCTATGGCTACACCTTC.